The 14 T cell receptor beta chains listed next were all sequenced from one sample in a study of blood T cells in healthy people across ages. Alongside a J-beta primer mix, a sample-barcoded 5' primer served in a second PCR lasting 7 to 11 cycles. TCRdb ran MiXCR on the 5' RACE reads and lists one entry per CDR3 protein. The data show hundreds of thousands of distinct CDR3 sequences, about 54% seen once. Sequences were obtained from blood. The receptors here all came from a man in his sixties in good health.

V and J are TRBV5-1 and TRBJ2-3; TRBD1 might be the D (6 bases). Germline assignment: CDR1 SGHRS and CDR2 YFSETQ. The V gene lost 4 bases and the J gene lost 4 bases, with 10 bases spanning the gap. The CDR3 has 13 residues. CDR3 region: CASSLWGPDTQYF. The CDR3 DNA is TGCGCCAGCAGCCTCTGGGGGCCAGATACGCAGTATTTT.

This clonotype occurred a few times. V usage is TRBV12-3 or TRBV12-4 and J usage is TRBJ2-6; no reliable D call. The CDR3 runs 13 residues. V was shortened by 3 bases and J by 4 bases, with 4 bases between the two germline ends. In DNA form, the CDR3 reads TGTGCCAGCAGTTTTGGGGGGGCCAACGTCCTGACTTTC. Residues: CASSFGGANVLTF.

This clonotype came up a few times. V is TRBV5-6 and J is TRBJ2-5; 9 nucleotides line up with TRBD1. The CDR3 sequence is 16 residues long. With V trimmed by 5 bases and J by 4 bases, 12 bases remained unmatched. Germline V gene sequence: CDR1 SGHDT, CDR2 YYEEEE. The CDR3 region is CASSSRQGDVGETQYF. DNA for the CDR3: TGTGCCAGCAGTTCCCGACAGGGGGATGTTGGAGAGACCCAGTACTTC. The whole variable domain, remainder taken from reference TRBV5-6 and TRBJ2-5, is DAGVTQSPTHLIKTRGQQVTLRCSPKSGHDTVSWYQQALGQGPQFIFQYYEEEERQRGNFPDRFSGHQFPNYSSELNVNALLLGDSALYLCASSSRQGDVGETQYFGPGTRLLVL.

This chain uses TRBV15 with TRBJ1-4; D unresolved. V lost 1 base to trimming and J lost 7 bases, with 1 base between them. Per germline, CDR1 LNHNV and CDR2 YYDKDF (reference sequence). This CDR3 spans 11 amino acids. The CDR3 protein is CATSRGEKLFF. In nucleotides, the CDR3 is TGTGCCACCAGCAGAGGTGAAAAACTGTTTTTT. The full variable domain, completed using reference TRBV15 and TRBJ1-4, is DAMVIQNPRYQVTQFGKPVTLSCSQTLNHNVMYWYQQKSSQAPKLLFHYYDKDFNNEADTPDNFQSRRPNTSFCFLDIRSPGLGDTAMYLCATSRGEKLFFGSGTQLSVL.

V and J are TRBV28 and TRBJ2-7; D may match TRBD1 or TRBD2 (5 bases each). V was pared by 8 bases and J by 5 bases, with 13 bases between. CDR1 and CDR2 from the germline V gene are MDHEN and SYDVKM. The CDR3 consists of 12 residues. This chain's CDR3 is CASGGGVDEQYF. In DNA form, the CDR3 reads TGTGCCAGCGGGGGTGGGGTGGACGAGCAGTACTTC.

This clonotype came up a few times. V gene TRBV6-5 combines with J gene TRBJ2-3; 9 bases agree with TRBD2. The CDR3 spans 15 residues. The germline CDR1 and CDR2 sequences are MNHEY and SVGAGI. The V segment lost 7 bases and the J segment 2 bases; nucleotides outside the gene matches: 7. For the CDR3, the DNA is TGTGCCAGCAAGTTAGCGGGGGAGCCCACAGATACGCAGTATTTT. It codes for CASKLAGEPTDTQYF.

This clonotype has only a few counts. The chain employs TRBV20-1 and TRBJ2-7, with 9 bases matching TRBD1. CDR3 length: 13 amino acids. The V segment lost 1 base and the J segment 3 bases; nucleotides outside the gene matches: 1. The germline CDR1 and CDR2 sequences are DFQATT and SNEGSKA (reference sequence). CDR3 nucleotides: TGCAGTGCTAGAGGACAGGGGGTCTACGAGCAGTACTTC. Protein: CSARGQGVYEQYF.

J is TRBJ1-4 and V is TRBV10-3; 8 positions agree with TRBD1. After removal of 2 bases from V and 11 bases from J, the junction contained 10 bases not matched to a gene. CDR3 length: 15 residues. Germline V lookup: CDR1 ENHRY, CDR2 SYGVKD. CDR3 in DNA: TGTGCCATCAGTGAGAGCCCCGGGACAGGTGGGAAACTGTTTTTT. Translation gives CAISESPGTGGKLFF.

This clonotype showed up just a few times. The chain couples TRBV3-1 to TRBJ1-2; 7 nucleotides line up with TRBD1. The junction had 11 bases not matched to a gene; V was cut back by 4 bases and J by 3 bases. Per germline, CDR1 LGHDT and CDR2 YNNKEL (reference sequence). The CDR3 totals 16 residues. The CDR3 nucleotides are TGTGCCAGCAGCCCGTTAAGGACAGGCGGCGACTATGGCTACACCTTC. Protein: CASSPLRTGGDYGYTF. Supplemented by reference TRBV3-1 and TRBJ1-2, the full variable domain reads DTAVSQTPKYLVTQMGNDKSIKCEQNLGHDTMYWYKQDSKKFLKIMFSYNNKELIINETVPNRFSPKSPDKAHLNLHINSLELGDSAVYFCASSPLRTGGDYGYTFGSGTRLTVV.

The gene calls are TRBV6-1 and TRBJ1-2, with a possible D match to TRBD1 (6 bases). This CDR3 spans 13 amino acids. CDR1 and CDR2 from the germline V gene are MNHNS and SASEGT. V was shortened by 6 bases and J by 6 bases, with 14 bases between the two germline ends. For the CDR3, the DNA is TGTGCCAGCAGGGACAGCGGGGCAGATGGCTACACCTTC. Translation gives CASRDSGADGYTF.

V and J are TRBV6-5 and TRBJ1-5; D ambiguous. This CDR3 contains 16 residues. The V and J ends lost 0 bases and 5 bases respectively, with 14 bases between them. Germline V gene sequence: CDR1 MNHEY, CDR2 SVGAGI. Here the CDR3 DNA reads TGTGCCAGCAGTTACTCGAGGCCGTTCGGGTATCAGCCCCAGCATTTT. Its translation is CASSYSRPFGYQPQHF.

This clonotype was counted only a few times. The J gene is TRBJ1-2, the V gene TRBV2; the D is unclear. Trimming pared 8 bases from V and 8 bases from J, leaving 12 bases between. Germline assignment: CDR1 SNHLY and CDR2 FYNNEI. The CDR3 has 11 residues. The CDR3 sequence is CASHESRGYTF. In nucleotides, the CDR3 is TGTGCCAGCCATGAATCGAGGGGCTACACCTTC. Full variable domain (remainder filled in from reference TRBV2 and TRBJ1-2): EPEVTQTPSHQVTQMGQEVILRCVPISNHLYFYWYRQILGQKVEFLVSFYNNEISEKSEIFDDQFSVERPDGSNFTLKIRSTKLEDSAMYFCASHESRGYTFGSGTRLTVV.

This clonotype has a handful of counts. This rearrangement joins TRBV6-1 to TRBJ2-7; no clear D gene. Between the trimmed V and J ends, which lost 7 bases and 5 bases, there was a span of 15 bases. CDR3 length equals 13 residues. Per the germline V gene, CDR1 is MNHNS and CDR2 is SASEGT. CDR3 nucleotides: TGTGCCAGCACTCGGGCCCCCGGTGACGAGCAGTACTTC. Residues: CASTRAPGDEQYF.

This sequence joins TRBV3-1 and TRBJ2-1, with D possibly TRBD2 on 6 matching bases. The germline V and J ends were trimmed by 1 base and 3 bases, with 7 bases remaining between them. The length of the CDR3 is 14 residues. In germline, CDR1 is LGHDT, CDR2 YNNKEL (reference sequence). The CDR3 protein is CASSQAGDYNEQFF. The CDR3 region has the DNA TGTGCCAGCAGCCAAGCGGGGGACTACAATGAGCAGTTCTTC.